The 29 T cell receptor beta chains below were found in one sample sequenced in a study of T cell changes during pregnancy in multiple sclerosis. Here immunoSEQ multiplex PCR was the method, and the copy in TCRdb shows in-frame clones only, minus some. The table lists some 54,000 clones, 93% of them singletons. The sequences come from peripheral blood, collected after pregnancy. Receptors were obtained from a female donor with multiple sclerosis, enrolled in a pregnancy study.

This rearrangement joins TRBV14 to TRBJ2-7, with D uncertain. CDR3 size: 12 residues. Per the germline V gene, CDR1 is SGHDN and CDR2 is FVKESK. V was clipped by 2 bases and J by 6 bases, with 8 bases between them. This chain's CDR3 is CASSQSRSEQYF. The CDR3 DNA reads TGTGCCAGCAGCCAATCTCGGAGCGAGCAGTACTTC.

The genes are TRBV18 and TRBJ2-5; no definite D call. Trimming took 2 bases from V and 4 from J, leaving 14 bases between them. This CDR3 comprises 15 residues. Germline V gene sequence: CDR1 KGHSH, CDR2 LQKENI. The chain's CDR3 is CASSPYRSFRETQYF. In DNA, the CDR3 is TGTGCCAGCTCACCATATCGATCTTTTAGAGAGACCCAGTACTTC.

V and J are TRBV27 and TRBJ1-1, with 9 bases aligning to TRBD1. Losses at the gene ends were 2 bases for V and 1 base for J; bases not matched to a gene: 5. The CDR3 consists of 16 residues. Looked up from germline, CDR1 is MNHEY and CDR2 is SMNVEV (reference sequence). The CDR3 here is CASSLRRQGENTEAFF. The DNA for the CDR3 is TGTGCCAGCAGTTTAAGAAGACAGGGGGAGAACACTGAAGCTTTCTTT.

This chain links TRBV28 with TRBJ1-5, with TRBD1 matching over 7 bases. This CDR3 is 14 amino acids long. Germline V gives CDR1 MDHEN, CDR2 SYDVKM. V lost 6 bases to trimming and J lost 7 bases; unmatched junction nucleotides: 9. CDR3 region: CASRTGEVGQPQHF. CDR3 in DNA: TGTGCCAGCAGAACAGGGGAGGTCGGACAGCCCCAGCATTTT. The full variable domain, with the rest looked up from reference TRBV28 and TRBJ1-5, is DVKVTQSSRYLVKRTGEKVFLECVQDMDHENMFWYRQDPGLGLRLIYFSYDVKMKEKGDIPEGYSVSREKKERFSLILESASTNQTSMYLCASRTGEVGQPQHFGDGTRLSIL.

This chain uses TRBV2 with TRBJ1-2; 7 bases are a match to TRBD1. This CDR3 has 13 residues. The V gene's germline CDR1 is SNHLY and CDR2 FYNNEI. J was trimmed by 4 bases and V by 6 bases; bases with no gene match: 5. Here the CDR3 DNA reads TGTGCCAGCAGGATGACAGGGACCTATGGCTACACCTTC. It codes for CASRMTGTYGYTF.

The chain is built from TRBV7-9 and TRBJ1-2; TRBD1 matches 7 bases. The CDR3 length is 15 residues. The V gene's germline CDR1 is SEHNR and CDR2 FQNEAQ (reference sequence). The V segment lost 6 bases and the J segment 3 bases; nucleotides outside the gene matches: 10. The CDR3 coding sequence is TGTGCCAGCAGTGACCTGGACAGGTCATACTATGGCTACACCTTC. Translation: CASSDLDRSYYGYTF. Full variable domain (missing parts from reference TRBV7-9 and TRBJ1-2): DTGVSQNPRHKITKRGQNVTFRCDPISEHNRLYWYRQTLGQGPEFLTYFQNEAQLEKSRLLSDRFSAERPKGSFSTLEIQRTEQGDSAMYLCASSDLDRSYYGYTFGSGTRLTVV.

The J gene is TRBJ1-1, the V gene TRBV28; a weak D match, TRBD1 (5 bases). Trimming shortened V by 3 bases and J by 1 base, and 9 bases separated the two germline ends. This CDR3 has 14 amino acids. The germline V gene has CDR1 MDHEN and CDR2 SYDVKM. In DNA form, the CDR3 reads TGTGCCAGCAGTTTCCAGGGTGGGAACACTGAAGCTTTCTTT. Residues: CASSFQGGNTEAFF.

The chain couples TRBV19 to TRBJ1-5; 8 bases map to TRBD1. This CDR3 is 21 amino acids long. Unmatched junction bases numbered 20, after V lost 4 bases and J lost 0 bases. Germline CDR1 reads LNHDA; CDR2 reads SQIVND (reference sequence). CDR3 coding DNA: TGTGCCAGTAGTACGCAAAACTTACGGACAGGGTCCCGTTATAGCAATCAGCCCCAGCATTTT. Encoded protein: CASSTQNLRTGSRYSNQPQHF.

The rearrangement joins TRBV7-2 to TRBJ1-1, with 8 bases lining up with TRBD1. The length of the CDR3 is 14 residues. The V and J ends lost 1 base and 10 bases, in that order; junction bases with no gene match: 8. CDR1 SGHTA and CDR2 FQGNSA come from the germline V gene. The CDR3 reads CASSLEGPGGAAFF. The DNA of the CDR3 is TGTGCCAGCAGCTTAGAAGGGCCAGGGGGCGCAGCTTTCTTT. The full variable domain, rest sourced from reference TRBV7-2 and TRBJ1-1, is GAGVSQSPSNKVTEKGKDVELRCDPISGHTALYWYRQSLGQGLEFLIYFQGNSAPDKSGLPSDRFSAERTGGSVSTLTIQRTQQEDSAVYLCASSLEGPGGAAFFGQGTRLTVV.

V and J are TRBV18 and TRBJ2-7; 9 bases map to TRBD1. V lost 2 bases to trimming and J lost 4 bases; unmatched junction nucleotides: 12. Germline assignment: CDR1 KGHSH and CDR2 LQKENI. CDR3 size: 17 residues. The chain's CDR3 is CASSPRPGQGAEYEQYF. In DNA form, the CDR3 reads TGTGCCAGCTCACCAAGACCGGGACAGGGTGCGGAGTACGAGCAGTACTTC.

The rearrangement uses TRBV28 and TRBJ2-3; 14 bases map to TRBD2. CDR1 MDHEN and CDR2 SYDVKM come from the germline V gene. Losses at the gene ends were 5 bases for V and 4 bases for J; bases not matched to a gene: 5. The CDR3 consists of 16 residues. The CDR3 spells CASSGGTSGRSDTQYF. CDR3 sequence (DNA): TGTGCCAGCAGTGGGGGGACTAGCGGGAGATCAGATACGCAGTATTTT.

By share, this clone counts as medium-sized. The V gene is TRBV6-4, the J gene TRBJ2-2; a possible D gene is TRBD2 (6 bases). The germline CDR1 and CDR2 sequences are MRHNA and SNTAGT. V shed 0 bases and J shed 3 bases, with 8 bases lying between them. This CDR3 is 15 amino acids long. The CDR3 DNA sequence: TGTGCCAGCAGTGACTCGTCGGGAGACACCGGGGAGCTGTTTTTT. It is translated as CASSDSSGDTGELFF.

The genes are TRBV27 and TRBJ1-2, with D unclear. CDR1 is MNHEY and CDR2 is SMNVEV in the germline V gene (reference sequence). V dropped 5 bases and J dropped 2 bases, with 9 bases sitting between them. CDR3 length equals 13 residues. As DNA, the CDR3 is TGTGCCAGCAGTCCAACAGAGAACTATGGCTACACCTTC. Translated, it gives CASSPTENYGYTF.

This chain links TRBV28 with TRBJ2-2; possibly TRBD1 for D (6 bases). Germline CDR1 is MDHEN and CDR2 is SYDVKM. The CDR3 spans 17 residues. The V end was cut by 1 base, the J end by 5 bases, with 17 bases between. The CDR3 here is CASSLFPHVQGTGELFF. The CDR3 nucleotides are TGTGCCAGCAGTTTATTCCCACACGTACAGGGAACCGGGGAGCTGTTTTTT.

This chain joins TRBV11-2 and TRBJ2-7; perhaps TRBD1 as D (6 bases). Germline values: CDR1 SGHAT, CDR2 FQNNGV. The CDR3 length is 15 residues. Trimming removed 5 bases from V and 3 bases from J, with 17 bases in between. DNA for the CDR3: TGTGCCAGCAGCGCCCGACAGGACGCCTACTACGAGCAGTACTTC. Encoded protein: CASSARQDAYYEQYF.

This chain joins TRBV5-1 and TRBJ2-2, with 10 bases that match TRBD1. J lost 8 bases, V lost 0 bases, and 4 bases had no gene match. CDR3 length equals 15 residues. CDR1 is SGHRS and CDR2 is YFSETQ in the germline V gene. CDR3 coding DNA: TGCGCCAGCAGCTTGGGACAGGGGGCCTCGGGGGAGCTGTTTTTT. It codes for CASSLGQGASGELFF.

The rearrangement uses TRBV7-2 and TRBJ1-5, with 7 bases that match TRBD1. J was trimmed by 6 bases and V by 1 base; bases with no gene match: 3. From germline, CDR1 is SGHTA and CDR2 FQGNSA. The CDR3 runs to 14 residues. CDR3 coding DNA: TGTGCCAGCAGCTTAGGGGGACAGCTTCAGCCCCAGCATTTT. This encodes CASSLGGQLQPQHF.

The chain recombines TRBV4-1 with TRBJ2-3, with 9 bases lining up with TRBD2. CDR1 is MGHRA, CDR2 YSYEKL, per germline. V lost 2 bases and J lost 1; bases outside the gene matches: 1. This CDR3 spans 15 amino acids. CDR3 nucleotide sequence: TGCGCCAGCAGCCAATTAGCGGGGGGCACAGATACGCAGTATTTT. Its translation is CASSQLAGGTDTQYF.

The chain employs TRBV6-1 and TRBJ1-2; D is ambiguous. V lost 7 bases, J lost 2 bases, and 14 bases lay in between. CDR3 length equals 14 residues. Germline lookup yields CDR1 MNHNS and CDR2 SASEGT. The CDR3 DNA sequence: TGTGCCAGCAAAACACCCCAGAACAACTATGGCTACACCTTC. Amino acid sequence: CASKTPQNNYGYTF.

The chain joins TRBV7-2 to TRBJ2-5; 7 bases match TRBD1. The CDR3 spans 15 residues. Germline V gene sequence: CDR1 SGHTA, CDR2 FQGNSA. Germline trimming cut 5 bases from V and 6 bases from J; bases unmatched to any gene: 12. CDR3 residues: CASSAEQGLRQTQYF. The CDR3 coding sequence is TGTGCCAGCAGCGCCGAACAGGGGCTCCGTCAGACCCAGTACTTC.

This clone showed up just once. The genes are TRBV6-1 and TRBJ2-4; D may be TRBD1 (6 bases). This CDR3 has 14 amino acids. Trimming cost V 3 bases and J 4 bases, with 10 bases left between them. Germline assignment: CDR1 MNHNS and CDR2 SASEGT. The CDR3 protein is CASSDRDKKNIQYF. CDR3 sequence (DNA): TGTGCCAGCAGTGATCGGGACAAGAAAAACATTCAGTACTTC.

The chain couples TRBV5-4 to TRBJ2-5, with TRBD2 as a possible D gene (6 bases). The germline V and J ends were trimmed by 4 bases and 1 base, with 14 bases remaining between them. Germline CDR1 and CDR2: SGHNT and YYREEE (reference sequence). The CDR3 covers 15 residues. In nucleotides, the CDR3 is TGTGCCAGCAGCCCAATGGGGGAGGTCCAAGAGACCCAGTACTTC. This translates into CASSPMGEVQETQYF. Together with reference TRBV5-4 and TRBJ2-5, the CDR3 gives the full variable domain: ETGVTQSPTHLIKTRGQQVTLRCSSQSGHNTVSWYQQALGQGPQFIFQYYREEENGRGNFPPRFSGLQFPNYSSELNVNALELDDSALYLCASSPMGEVQETQYFGPGTRLLVL.

The chain couples TRBV28 to TRBJ2-7; unclear D gene. Germline CDR1 is MDHEN and CDR2 is SYDVKM. The V end was cut by 2 bases, the J end by 3 bases, with 11 bases between. There are 14 residues in the CDR3. The CDR3 loop reads CASSLGGAIYEQYF. In DNA, the CDR3 is TGTGCCAGCAGTTTAGGCGGAGCTATCTACGAGCAGTACTTC. Together with reference TRBV28 and TRBJ2-7, the CDR3 gives the full variable domain: DVKVTQSSRYLVKRTGEKVFLECVQDMDHENMFWYRQDPGLGLRLIYFSYDVKMKEKGDIPEGYSVSREKKERFSLILESASTNQTSMYLCASSLGGAIYEQYFGPGTRLTVT.

The chain recombines TRBV5-4 with TRBJ2-2; D gene uncertain. Germline values: CDR1 SGHNT, CDR2 YYREEE (reference sequence). V gave up 0 bases and J gave up 3 bases, with 9 bases separating them. The CDR3 sequence is 15 residues long. As DNA, the CDR3 is TGTGCCAGCAGCTTGGCAGGATCCTACACCGGGGAGCTGTTTTTT. Amino acid sequence: CASSLAGSYTGELFF.

CDR3 DNA: TGTGCCAGCAGTTGGCGGAGCTACGAGCAGTACTTC. It translates to CASSWRSYEQYF. The V gene is TRBV28, the J gene TRBJ2-7; D gene ambiguous. Germline CDR1 reads MDHEN; CDR2 reads SYDVKM. The V and J ends lost 4 bases and 3 bases respectively, with 7 bases between them. CDR3 length: 12 residues. Variable domain in full (rest from reference TRBV28 and TRBJ2-7): DVKVTQSSRYLVKRTGEKVFLECVQDMDHENMFWYRQDPGLGLRLIYFSYDVKMKEKGDIPEGYSVSREKKERFSLILESASTNQTSMYLCASSWRSYEQYFGPGTRLTVT.

The chain carries TRBV2 and TRBJ2-1; D perhaps matches TRBD2 (6 bases). Germline assignment: CDR1 SNHLY and CDR2 FYNNEI. The length of the CDR3 is 14 residues. The germline V and J ends were trimmed by 8 bases and 0 bases, with 11 bases remaining between them. The CDR3 spells CASRTDYSYNEQFF. The CDR3 DNA sequence: TGTGCCAGCCGAACGGACTACTCCTACAATGAGCAGTTCTTC.

The chain uses TRBV27 and TRBJ2-7; maybe TRBD2 (5 bases). The V end lost 7 bases, the J end lost 5 bases, and 18 bases lay between the germline ends. The germline V gene encodes CDR1 MNHEY and CDR2 SMNVEV (reference sequence). This CDR3 has 14 residues. DNA for the CDR3: TGTGCCAGCAACTTTAGAGGGAGATTGGACGAGCAGTACTTC. This encodes CASNFRGRLDEQYF.

J is TRBJ1-4 and V is TRBV5-1; 9 nucleotides align to TRBD1. Per the germline V gene, CDR1 is SGHRS and CDR2 is YFSETQ. This CDR3 contains 16 residues. With V trimmed by 3 bases and J by 0 bases, 3 bases remained unmatched. The CDR3 loop is CASSSTGGATNEKLFF. Written as DNA, the CDR3 is TGCGCCAGCAGCTCGACAGGGGGTGCAACTAATGAAAAACTGTTTTTT.

V and J are TRBV2 and TRBJ1-1; D not resolved. V was trimmed by 0 bases and J by 1 base, leaving 18 bases between them. This CDR3 is built from 18 residues. The germline V gene has CDR1 SNHLY and CDR2 FYNNEI. For the CDR3, the DNA is TGTGCCAGCAGTGAAGCGCTATTGGACTCCCCTTGGAACACTGAAGCTTTCTTT. As protein: CASSEALLDSPWNTEAFF.